This TCR beta chain is drawn from a study of identical twins. Ten or more counts support this clonotype. One entry per CDR3 protein results from TCRdb running MiXCR on the 5' RACE reads. The table lists hundreds of thousands of distinct CDR3 sequences, 7.1% of them singletons. Looked up from germline, CDR1 is SGHRS and CDR2 is YFSETQ. V shed 0 bases and J shed 4 bases, with 11 bases lying between them. This CDR3 spans 15 amino acids. This sample also belongs to another study, concerning yellow fever vaccine responses in identical twins.

This chain connects TRBV5-1 to TRBJ2-1; maybe TRBD2 (5 bases). Source material: PBMCs. The source of this sequence is a woman between 18 and 29 years old in good health. The CDR3 loop reads CASSLVEGRYNEQFF. In DNA, the CDR3 is TGCGCCAGCAGCTTGGTTGAGGGCAGATACAATGAGCAGTTCTTC.